Listed below are T cell receptor beta chains from one sample, sequenced in a study of response to subunit inactivated influenza vaccine. TCRdb called the RT-PCR reads again in MiXCR, with one record for every CDR3 protein. The sample consists of a few hundred thousand distinct CDR3 sequences, around 22% of them appearing once. The source was PBMCs from blood, collected less than 22 months after vaccination. Receptors originate from a man in his fifties or sixties who received an inactivated influenza vaccine. CDR3s include the opening cysteine and the closing phenylalanine or tryptophan. Clone sizes are given selectively: once, few, many, or a class where the clone is expanded.

J	V	size	CDR3
TRBJ2-1	TRBV13	.	CASCLGVEPYNEQFF
TRBJ2-7	TRBV2	once	CASSDLQGVPSYEQYF
TRBJ1-1	TRBV12-3/TRBV12-4	.	CASSLGEGTEAFF
TRBJ1-2	TRBV7-9	many	CASSSRYPGQIYYGYTF
TRBJ2-1	TRBV5-1	few	CASWETSGKREQFF
TRBJ1-6	TRBV7-9	many	CASSLGTEYSPLHF
TRBJ2-7	TRBV10-3	.	CANPKTGVSKCF
TRBJ1-1	TRBV5-5	.	CASSFFGTGSTEAFF
TRBJ2-7	TRBV20-1	.	CSARANPKGYEQYF
TRBJ2-7	TRBV4-3	.	CASSQEVKAHEQYF
TRBJ2-7	TRBV29-1	.	CSVAGTGSSYEQYF
TRBJ1-2	TRBV20-1	.	CSARDSLNYGYTF
TRBJ1-2	TRBV4-2	few	CASSQDRARGIYGYTF
TRBJ2-7	TRBV20-1	.	CSARDQLGTSGHYEQYF
TRBJ2-1	TRBV10-1	.	CASSESRLPLWVYPERRFNEQFF
TRBJ2-1	TRBV6-1	.	CASTADRSPYNEQFF
TRBJ2-2	TRBV30	.	CAWRYYTGELFF
TRBJ1-4	TRBV10-3	.	CAIAGGSNEKLFF
TRBJ2-1	TRBV10-3	.	CAATSGGVLNEQFF
TRBJ2-7	TRBV10-3	few	CAISDRDLGQYF
TRBJ2-5	TRBV2	.	CASSDQPKQETQYF
TRBJ2-2	TRBV7-2	.	CASTLLAGGGTGELFF